Listed here is a single T cell receptor (beta chain). Its recognized antigen is unknown. Base qualities are missing; no much larger clone stands one base away. Using the deep immunoSEQ assay, TCR CDR3 regions were amplified from genomic DNA by multiplex PCR. Extracted genomic DNA from each cell subset was spread evenly across all wells of several immunoSEQ 96-well plates, with each plate serving as a replicate. Each replicate PCR for sorted subsets received around 0.2 ug genomic DNA, equal to some 32,000 T cell genomes. The purified libraries were quantified using a Qubit 3.0 fluorometer, sized with a Bioanalyzer 2100, and then quantified again using the KAPA Library Quantification kit. Every immunoSEQ 96-well plate was sequenced on a separate single-read 150-cycle Illumina NextSeq 550 flow cell. The paper's data handling went like this. Because the immunoSEQ output included only junctional sequences and no quality scores, the filtering could not be the same as the filtering used for full-length reads. To assign V/J genes and CDR3, sequences were annotated using PyIR, a Python wrapper for IgBLAST v1.9, with IMGT germline references. Reads with weak V/J assignments (E-value above 1e-6), missing CDR3, stop codons, out-of-frame junctions, or ambiguous translated residues were removed. V3J clonotypes were defined by identical inferred V gene, J gene, and CDR3 amino acid sequence. To compute the percentage overlap between repertoires, the number of shared unique clonotypes was divided by the size of the smaller repertoire. Repertoire richness was assessed with RTK rarefaction, the Chao1 estimator, and Recon v2.1 estimates of unobserved clonotypes. Generation probabilities were computed with OLGA for all TCRbeta clonotypes obtained by the gDNA method from a handful of donors. Held by TCRdb, this immuneACCESS table contains in-frame sequences only and omits some clones. Under half of the omission traces to an unresolved V gene where checked; the cause of the rest is unknown. V and J calls and clone size follow that table, whereas D and trimming were derived from the DNA. In this sample the table shows just over 2,000,000 clones, just under 95% of which occur a single time. More than 0.95% of the sample is in the top ten clones.

For the CD8 naive samples, CD45RO-negative cells were positively selected for CCR7, yielding a CD45RA+CCR7+ population from which TemRA cells were excluded. The donors were healthy, HIV-negative adults with no recently reported acute infections or vaccinations. Every donor was a Caucasian adult residing in Nashville, Tennessee, USA. After blood collection by leukapheresis, PBMCs were isolated using Ficoll-Histopaque density gradient centrifugation and then cryopreserved in the vapor phase of liquid nitrogen. Analytical flow cytometry was used to check the purity and quantity of every magnetically sorted T cell population. Each sorted fraction had its genomic DNA isolated and then quantified by UV absorbance on a Nanodrop 2000c. This sample is drawn from a study of shared clonotypes between healthy human individuals (dated by TCRdb to 2019 to 2021). Describing the broader study: The cohort included three men and a couple of women between 18 and 49 years of age. To increase sequencing depth and limit assay-specific biases, different laboratories used diverse techniques to prepare libraries and sequence TCR repertoires. Blood TCR repertoires of roughly five healthy adults were deeply sequenced to estimate repertoire size and the extent of clonotype sharing between individuals. Each donor's leukapheresis produced roughly between roughly 0.85 and 9.5 billion PBMCs. For each donor, CD4 naive and CD4 memory were each run on three plates, CD8 naive on two plates, and CD8 memory on one plate.

Summary of the overall study and its limitations: Pairwise subsampling led to the expectation that sequencing depth would affect the degree of clonotype sharing among donors. Incomplete sequencing was indicated by rarefaction of sorted-subset datasets, despite the large sequencing depth. Because the study included a small number of donors, the genetic and exposure-history diversity represented was limited. Sampling was limited to blood, and TCR repertoires in tissue likely differ from TCR repertoires in blood. Higher generation probabilities were observed for clonotypes shared by all four sorted-subset donors than for non-shared clonotypes. Naive subsets generally had larger estimated clonotype richness than memory subsets. Across a few donors, about 5% of naive CD4, approximately 3.6% of naive CD8, around 2.1% of memory CD4, and 0.4% of memory CD8 clonotypes were shared.

V drops 2 bases and J drops 1 base, leaving 11 bases in between. The CDR3 numbers 14 residues from cysteine through phenylalanine. Kept here is only the CDR3 DNA, which spans 42 bases and is read in frame from base 1. CDR1 GTSNPN and CDR2 SVGIG were looked up in the germline V gene (reference sequence). The rearrangement combines TRBV30 with TRBJ2-5; the D gene identity is not certain. The sample taken for sequencing was naive CD8+ T cells sorted from blood. This specimen's cell subset or site label, per the study, means: CD45RA+CCR7+. The source of this sequence is a man aged 18 to 30 in good health. The DNA reads as follows: TGTGCCTGGAGTTCCTCGGGCCTCCAAGAGACCCAGTACTTC. Its protein is CAWSSSGLQETQYF.